This TCR beta chain was recovered during a study of blood T cell repertoires in COVID-19. Across the whole study: Samples representing acute and convalescent COVID-19 were sourced from the United States, Italy and Spain. Sources were T cells, B-cell-depleted T cells, or PBMCs; the material itself was cDNA or gDNA.

Profiled with immunoSEQ multiplex PCR; TCRdb holds only in-frame clones, not every one. Among roughly 230,000 clones listed, 85% to 90% were seen once. The source is a woman aged 60-75 years with COVID-19, enrolled during active disease. The sequenced material came from peripheral blood.

In DNA form, the CDR3 reads TGTGCCAGCAGCCCTACCGGGACAGGTCTGCCTAACGAGCAGTACTTC. Its protein is CASSPTGTGLPNEQYF. The chain joins TRBV7-3 to TRBJ2-7; 8 bases are a match to TRBD1. This CDR3 has 16 residues. Germline trimming cut 5 bases from V and 5 bases from J; bases unmatched to any gene: 14. CDR1 SGHTA and CDR2 FQGTGA come from the germline V gene.